This T cell receptor (beta chain) was sequenced in a study of beta chain features in type 1 diabetes. For the study at large: Healthy donors and patients had similar age, gender and cell yields. Whole-study findings and limits: Compared to healthy donors, patients appeared to have naive, central memory and Treg TCRB repertoires that were more alike.

The CDR3 covers 19 residues. V shed 6 bases, J shed 7 bases, and the junction held 21 bases outside the gene matches. Germline loops: CDR1 SNHLY, CDR2 FYNNEI. As concerns this clone: The antigen is not known.

As every portion of the isolated RNA was reverse transcribed, the sequencing read expressed TCRB transcripts. Clones were sequenced by immunoSEQ multiplex PCR, and TCRdb holds only the in-frame ones, with some missing. The sample consists of around 280,000 clones, about 8% of them appearing once. The sequencing sample was made of central memory CD4+ T cells from blood. The TCR sequence derives from a young woman in good health. This chain links TRBV2 with TRBJ2-7; the match to TRBD2 covers 13 bases. For the CDR3, the DNA is TGTGCCAGCAGCACGAACCGCTACCGACTAGCGGGAGGCCCTGGGGAGCAGTACTTC. This translates into CASSTNRYRLAGGPGEQYF.